This T cell receptor beta chain was documented in a study of CXCR3-negative and CXCR3-positive naive CD8 T cells. The CDR3 is 14 residues long. Note on this clonotype: As yet, its antigen is unknown.

The libraries of TRB cDNA were prepared using 5' RACE with UMI labels. TCRdb reprocessed the 5' RACE reads; each CDR3 protein has one entry and no DNA is given. The sample yields more than 40,000 distinct CDR3 sequences, of which the top ten take up roughly 1.6%. Regarding the study as a whole: More hydrophobic TRB CDR3s occurred in CXCR3-positive than in CXCR3-negative naive cells. CXCR3-negative and CXCR3-positive naive cells shared comparable TRBV-TRBJ usage, but memory cells did not. Naive subsets expressed similar surface CD5; TRB CDR3 features served to infer TCR strength.

The sequence was collected from a human donor in good health. Some clones in this sample may be carry-over from other donors' samples. This rearrangement joins TRBV12-3 or TRBV12-4 to TRBJ1-1; TCRdb indicates TRBD1, and absent DNA this call remains unverified. The sequenced sample was naive CXCR3- CD8+ T cells from blood. Regarding subset: CD45RO-CCR7+CD27+CD95- naive CD8+ T cells lacking CXCR3 (TNR3-). The CDR3 loop is CASKTQGGYIEAFF.